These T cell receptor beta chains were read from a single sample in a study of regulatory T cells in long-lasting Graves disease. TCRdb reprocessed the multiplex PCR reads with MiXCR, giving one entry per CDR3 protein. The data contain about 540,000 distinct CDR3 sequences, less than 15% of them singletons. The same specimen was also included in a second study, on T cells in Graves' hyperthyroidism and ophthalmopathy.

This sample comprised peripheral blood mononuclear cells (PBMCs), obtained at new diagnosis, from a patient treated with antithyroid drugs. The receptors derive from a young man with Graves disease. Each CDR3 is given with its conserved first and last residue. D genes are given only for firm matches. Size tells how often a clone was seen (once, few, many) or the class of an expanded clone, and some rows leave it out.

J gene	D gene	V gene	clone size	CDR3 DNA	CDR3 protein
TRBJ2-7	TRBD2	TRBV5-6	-	TGTGCCAGCAGCCGTCCGGGACTAGCGGGAGTTAGCTCCTACGAGCAGTACTTC	CASSRPGLAGVSSYEQYF
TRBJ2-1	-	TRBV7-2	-	TGTGCCAGCAGCTTAGGCTCAGGGAAGTACAATGAGCAGTTCTTC	CASSLGSGKYNEQFF
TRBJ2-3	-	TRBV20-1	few	TGCAGTGCTAGACCACGGGATGGGAGCACAGATACGCAGTATTTT	CSARPRDGSTDTQYF
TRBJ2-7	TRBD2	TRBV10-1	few	TGCGCCAGCAGTCATCTAGCGGGAGAGCAGTACTTC	CASSHLAGEQYF
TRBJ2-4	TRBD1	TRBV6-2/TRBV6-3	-	TGTGCCAGCAGCCCGGACAGGCTAGCCAAAAACATTCAGTACTTC	CASSPDRLAKNIQYF
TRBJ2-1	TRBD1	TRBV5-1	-	TGCGCCAGCAGCCCCACAGGGGCGCCAAATGAGCAGTTCTTC	CASSPTGAPNEQFF
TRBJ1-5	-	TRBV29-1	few	TGCAGCGTTGTCACGGGGAGCAATCAGCCCCAGCATTTT	CSVVTGSNQPQHF
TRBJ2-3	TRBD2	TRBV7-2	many	TGTGCCAGCAGCACGGGGACTAGCGGGATGGATACGCAGTATTTT	CASSTGTSGMDTQYF
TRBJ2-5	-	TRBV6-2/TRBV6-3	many	TGTGCCACCGACAGAGGATCAGGGTACCAAGAGACCCAGTACTTC	CATDRGSGYQETQYF
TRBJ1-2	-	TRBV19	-	TGTGCCAGTAGTATTGCGACAGGTGGTGGCTACACCTTC	CASSIATGGGYTF
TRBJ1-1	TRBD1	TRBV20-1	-	TGCAGTGCTAGGGGGGCAGGGGGAGGGACTGAAGCTTTCTTT	CSARGAGGGTEAFF
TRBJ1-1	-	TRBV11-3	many	TGTGCCAGCAGCTACGGACGTTTTAATGAAGCTTTCTTT	CASSYGRFNEAFF
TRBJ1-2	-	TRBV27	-	TGTGCCAGCAGTTTACAGGCCAGCAGCGCGGACATCGGCTATGGCTACACCTTC	CASSLQASSADIGYGYTF
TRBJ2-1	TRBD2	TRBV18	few	TGTGCCAGCAGCCCTGGGCTAGCGGGAGTTGAGCAGTTCTTC	CASSPGLAGVEQFF
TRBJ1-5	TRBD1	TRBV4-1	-	TGCGCCAGCAGCATCAGGGGGGATCAGCCCCAGCATTTT	CASSIRGDQPQHF
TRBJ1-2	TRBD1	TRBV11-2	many	TGTGCCAGCAGCTTAGGTGAAGGGGGCGGCTACACCTTC	CASSLGEGGGYTF
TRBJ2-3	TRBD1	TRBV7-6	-	TGTGCCAGCAGCGAATCCGGGACAGGGACTACAGATACGCAGTATTTT	CASSESGTGTTDTQYF
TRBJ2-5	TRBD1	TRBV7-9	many	TGTGCCAGCACCAACAGGGACAGGCAAGAGACCCAGTACTTC	CASTNRDRQETQYF
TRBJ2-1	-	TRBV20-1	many	TGCAGTGCTATCTCGGGGAGCTCCTACAATGAGCAGTTCTTC	CSAISGSSYNEQFF